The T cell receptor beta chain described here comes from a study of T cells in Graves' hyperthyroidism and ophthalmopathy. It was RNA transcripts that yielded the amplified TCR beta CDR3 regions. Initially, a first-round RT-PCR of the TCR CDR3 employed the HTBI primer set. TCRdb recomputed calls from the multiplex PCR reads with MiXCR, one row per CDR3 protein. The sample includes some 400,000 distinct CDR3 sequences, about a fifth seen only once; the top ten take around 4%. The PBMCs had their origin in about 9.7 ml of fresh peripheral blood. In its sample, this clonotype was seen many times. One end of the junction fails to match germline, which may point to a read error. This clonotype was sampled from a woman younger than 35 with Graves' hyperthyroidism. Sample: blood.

The DNA of the CDR3 is TGTGCCAGCAGCTTAGCCAAAAACATTAAGTACTTC. As protein: CASSLAKNIKYF. This sequence joins TRBV7-8 and TRBJ2-4; D not certain. Germline V gene lookup returns CDR1 SGHVS and CDR2 FQNEAQ. This CDR3 contains 12 residues.